This T cell receptor (beta chain) derives from a study of post-analysis software for immune sequencing data. TCR beta libraries were prepared from cDNA with unique molecular identifiers. Starting from roughly 1 to 10 million T cells, the study yielded about 500,000 cDNA molecules. A single record per CDR3 protein comes from TCRdb applying MiXCR to the PCR reads. The repertoire holds about 820,000 distinct CDR3 sequences, with around 53% as singletons. Study-wide findings and caveats: Significantly lower normalized Chao1 diversity was found in patients with multiple sclerosis relative to controls. A few TRBV segments occurring more often in patients than controls included TRBV5-6, TRBV5-1 and TRBV20-1. The authors found that F measure strongly co-clustered same-batch samples.

In the case of this clonotype: No antigen is known for it.

The CDR3 length is 14 residues. V lost 5 bases and J 5 bases, leaving 15 bases between the germline ends. This chain connects TRBV12-3 or TRBV12-4 to TRBJ2-5, with a tentative D call TRBD1 (5 bases). The material sequenced was blood. This receptor was taken from a girl between 10 and 17 years old with multiple sclerosis. The CDR3 DNA is TGTGCCAGCAGTCATAGGGGCGGTTGGGAGACCCAGTACTTC. Amino acid sequence: CASSHRGGWETQYF.